This TCR beta chain was retrieved from a study of blood T cell repertoires in COVID-19. Overall study: Sites across the United States, Italy and Spain contributed samples from acute and convalescent COVID-19.

The CDR3 spans 13 residues. Per germline, CDR1 KGHSH and CDR2 LQKENI. Trimming removed 4 bases from V and 5 bases from J; junction bases left unmatched: 4. Those enrolled, adults aged roughly 18 to 95 years, came from roughly 22 US areas. In the original analysis: For nucleated cells, counts were estimated from reference gene primer amplification. Profiled with immunoSEQ multiplex PCR; TCRdb holds only in-frame clones, not every one. The V and J calls and clone size are taken from that table; D and trimming were inferred from the DNA. The sample consists of about 300,000 clones, around 85% of them appearing once.

The specimen sequenced was PBMCs or T cells enriched from blood (not recorded which). The chain uses TRBV18 and TRBJ1-2, with 7 bases aligning to TRBD1. The TCR was taken from a woman aged 30 to 39 who had been exposed to COVID-19. CDR3 protein: CASSHKTGYGYTF. CDR3 bases: TGTGCCAGCTCACATAAGACAGGGTATGGCTACACCTTC.